This T cell receptor beta chain was profiled in a study of cytomegalovirus exposure and HLA in healthy donors. Study overall: Sequencing of some 200 million T cells in an earlier analysis found 95 million to 120 million unique TCR beta sequences. Points from the study as a whole: Among the CMV-associated chains, a few were confirmed in vitro as specific for CMV antigens.

Primers: 60 Vbeta forward and 13 Jbeta reverse. Some clones are missing from TCRdb's copy, which holds only in-frame ones; the method was immunoSEQ multiplex PCR. The repertoire holds around 140,000 clones, with 76% as singletons. This clone showed up just a few times. Antigen specificity is unknown. Other DNA variants within this sample encode the same CDR3. Healthy bone marrow donors formed the donor group. Unmatched junction bases numbered 4, after V lost 1 base and J lost 5 bases. There are 16 residues in the CDR3. CDR1 is SEHNR and CDR2 is FQNEAQ in the germline V gene (reference sequence). The clonotype comes from a female donor in good health and CMV-seropositive. Material: PBMCs. This chain joins TRBV7-9 and TRBJ2-3; 12 bases agree with TRBD1. CDR3 nucleotide sequence: TGTGCCAGCAGCTTAGGGGGACAGGGGGCAGGAGATACGCAGTATTTT. Residues: CASSLGGQGAGDTQYF.